This T cell receptor (beta chain) was documented in a study of blood T cell repertoires in COVID-19. This CDR3 is 16 amino acids long. The germline CDR1 and CDR2 sequences are LNHNV and YYDKDF (reference sequence). The V and J ends lost 0 bases and 0 bases respectively, with 11 bases between them. Symptom resolution, clearance, or two negative PCRs marked the recovered donors of Cohort 3. The table came from immunoSEQ multiplex PCR; TCRdb's copy has only in-frame clones and leaves some out. The sample lists 200,000 to 250,000 clones, approximately 90% occurring once. This clonotype was sampled from a man younger than 40 who had recovered from COVID-19. Sample: PBMCs or T cells enriched from blood (not recorded which). J is TRBJ1-2 and V is TRBV15, with unresolved D. The CDR3 nucleotides are TGTGCCACCAGCAGAGAAGGCGGAAATACTAACTATGGCTACACCTTC. Translated, it gives CATSREGGNTNYGYTF.